The rows below give T cell receptor beta chains drawn from one sample of a study of OX40 agonist ivuxolimab in advanced cancers. Profiling relied on immunoSEQ multiplex PCR, and the TCRdb table lists in-frame clones only, not all of them. The sample carries 75,000 to 95,000 clones, less than 90% recorded once. The sequenced sample was CD4+ or CD8+ T cells sorted from blood, obtained in a trial of the OX40 agonist ivuxolimab. The receptors derive from an adult with an advanced solid tumor such as melanoma, head and neck, liver or kidney cancer. The CDR3 runs from the conserved cysteine through the conserved F or W. D genes are given only for firm matches. Only some rows state a clone size, as once, few, many or a class for expanded clones.

cdr3_length,d_call,j_call,clone_size,v_call,cdr3_nt,cdr3_aa
14,-,TRBJ2-3,once,TRBV30,TGTGCCTGGAGTGTTGCGGGGAGCACAGATACGCAGTATTTT,CAWSVAGSTDTQYF
13,-,TRBJ1-5,-,TRBV7-3,TGTGCCAGCAGCCGGGGGAGCAATCAGCCCCAGCATTTT,CASSRGSNQPQHF
18,TRBD2,TRBJ2-3,-,TRBV7-6,TGTGCCAGCAGCTTACAGGCGGGACTAGCGGGAACCGCAGATACGCAGTATTTT,CASSLQAGLAGTADTQYF
15,-,TRBJ2-5,once,TRBV5-4,TGTGCCAGCAGCTTGGCCCTAGGCCGCCAAGAGACCCAGTACTTC,CASSLALGRQETQYF
14,-,TRBJ2-7,-,TRBV15,TGTGCCACCAGCAGAGATCGGGACACTTTCGAGCAGTACTTC,CATSRDRDTFEQYF
15,-,TRBJ1-2,-,TRBV19,TGTGCCAGTAGTCCCCCAGGCGTCAATAACTATGGCTACACCTTC,CASSPPGVNNYGYTF
18,TRBD2,TRBJ2-7,-,TRBV7-2,TGTGCCAGCAGCTTAGAGGGCGGGAGGGCCGGTTTTGGGAACGAGCAGTACTTC,CASSLEGGRAGFGNEQYF
16,-,TRBJ1-2,-,TRBV11-2,TGTGCCAGCAGCTTAGATCCGGCGGGGGGTCAATATGGCTACACCTTC,CASSLDPAGGQYGYTF
14,-,TRBJ2-2,-,TRBV7-2,TGTGCCAGCAGCCGGTACACCAACACCGGGGAGCTGTTTTTT,CASSRYTNTGELFF
16,-,TRBJ1-3,-,TRBV23-1,TGCGCCAGCAGTCAGGGAGGGGGGGCCTCTGGAAACACCATATATTTT,CASSQGGGASGNTIYF
16,TRBD2,TRBJ2-1,-,TRBV18,TGTGCCAGCTCACCACGGCTAGCGGGAGCGAGGAATGAGCAGTTCTTC,CASSPRLAGARNEQFF
14,-,TRBJ1-1,-,TRBV7-2,TGTGCCAGCAGCCCGGGACCGCTGAACACTGAAGCTTTCTTT,CASSPGPLNTEAFF
19,-,TRBJ1-1,-,TRBV9,TGTGCCAGCAGCCCTAGTCGAGGGCAGGGGATAGTCATGAACACTGAAGCTTTCTTT,CASSPSRGQGIVMNTEAFF
13,-,TRBJ2-7,-,TRBV18,TGTGCCAGCTCACCAGGGGACGGCGCCGAGCAGTACTTC,CASSPGDGAEQYF
14,-,TRBJ2-2,-,TRBV11-3,TGTGCCAGCGGGGGGGCATCGAACACCGGGGAGCTGTTTTTT,CASGGASNTGELFF
15,-,TRBJ2-1,few,TRBV5-1,TGCGCCAGCAGCTTGGAGGGGCGGTCCTACAATGAGCAGTTCTTC,CASSLEGRSYNEQFF
15,TRBD2,TRBJ2-1,-,TRBV29-1,TGCAGCGTTGGTCCTAGCGGGCCGCTCTACAATGAGCAGTTCTTC,CSVGPSGPLYNEQFF
15,-,TRBJ2-2,-,TRBV27,TGTGCCAGCAGTAGGGTGGCTAGCTACACCGGGGAGCTGTTTTTT,CASSRVASYTGELFF
17,TRBD1,TRBJ1-1,-,TRBV15,TGTGCCACCAGCAGAGACGGGACAGGGGGAAGGTCGTCACCAGCTTTCTTT,CATSRDGTGGRSSPAFF
15,TRBD2,TRBJ2-3,few,TRBV7-6,TGTGCCAGCAGCTTAGAGGGACTACACACAGATACGCAGTATTTT,CASSLEGLHTDTQYF
14,TRBD2,TRBJ2-1,-,TRBV7-2,TGTGCCAGCAGCTCCCTCGGGGGGAGCGGCACTCAGTTCTTC,CASSSLGGSGTQFF
16,-,TRBJ1-2,-,TRBV7-6,TGTGCCAGCAGCTTAGATCCTAATGCGGTGAACTATGGCTACACCTTC,CASSLDPNAVNYGYTF
13,-,TRBJ1-2,-,TRBV18,TGTGCCAGCTCTTTGGGGGATAACTATGGCTACACCTTC,CASSLGDNYGYTF
16,TRBD1,TRBJ2-2,-,TRBV4-3,TGCGCCAGCAGTCCTACAGGGGGCGCGGACACCGGGGAGCTGTTTTTT,CASSPTGGADTGELFF
15,-,TRBJ1-2,-,TRBV7-8,TGTGCCAGCAGCTTAGCGGCAGGGACAAGTTATGGCTACACCTTC,CASSLAAGTSYGYTF
14,-,TRBJ1-1,-,TRBV4-1,TGCGCCAGCAGCCGTGGACTGACGAACACTGAAGCTTTCTTT,CASSRGLTNTEAFF
15,-,TRBJ2-5,few,TRBV4-3,TGCGCCAGCAGCCAAGCCGGCGGGGGCTTAGAGACCCAGTACTTC,CASSQAGGGLETQYF
12,-,TRBJ2-1,-,TRBV18,TGTGCCAGCTCACCACAGGGGAGTGAGCAGTTCTTC,CASSPQGSEQFF
15,-,TRBJ1-1,-,TRBV19,TGTGCCAGTAGCCCCGTTGGGGATTCTAACACTGAAGCTTTCTTT,CASSPVGDSNTEAFF
16,-,TRBJ2-2,-,TRBV7-8,TGTGCCAGCAGCTTAGGTCAGGGTTTGGGGACCGGGGAGCTGTTTTTT,CASSLGQGLGTGELFF
19,TRBD2,TRBJ2-5,-,TRBV4-3,TGCGCCAGCAGCCAAGGACTGAGGACGGGACTAGCGGCCCAAGAGACCCAGTACTTC,CASSQGLRTGLAAQETQYF
15,-,TRBJ2-5,-,TRBV5-1,TGCGCCAGCAGCTTGGCCGTTGGCCAGTCGGAGACCCAGTACTTC,CASSLAVGQSETQYF
13,-,TRBJ1-1,-,TRBV5-4,TGTGCCAGCAGCTTTGGGGGCGACACTGAAGCTTTCTTT,CASSFGGDTEAFF
14,-,TRBJ1-1,-,TRBV7-2,TGTGCCAGCAGCTTAGGGCAGTTGAACACTGAAGCTTTCTTT,CASSLGQLNTEAFF
11,-,TRBJ1-6,-,TRBV14,TGTGCCAGCAGCCCAGGCATCACCCTCCACTTT,CASSPGITLHF
15,TRBD1,TRBJ1-2,-,TRBV10-3,TGTGCCATCAGTGGGAGACAGGGGGCCTTCTATGGCTACACCTTC,CAISGRQGAFYGYTF
14,-,TRBJ2-5,once,TRBV27,TGTGCCAGCAGTTCCAACAGGTATCGAGAGACCCAGTACTTC,CASSSNRYRETQYF
14,-,TRBJ2-7,-,TRBV7-2,TGTGCCAGCAGCTTAGCACTCTCCCAATACGAGCAGTACTTC,CASSLALSQYEQYF
13,-,TRBJ1-5,-,TRBV6-5,TGTGCCAGCCGTTGGGGGAGAGATCAGCCCCAGCATTTT,CASRWGRDQPQHF
13,-,TRBJ1-1,-,TRBV10-3,TGTGCCATCAGGTGGCCTGGGACCACTGAAGCTTTCTTT,CAIRWPGTTEAFF
15,TRBD1,TRBJ1-2,-,TRBV4-3,TGCGCCAGCAGCCAAGACCGGACAGGGACCTATGGCTACACCTTC,CASSQDRTGTYGYTF
15,-,TRBJ2-1,-,TRBV5-8,TGTGCCAGCAGCTTGGCCCCGGACTACTACAATGAGCAGTTCTTC,CASSLAPDYYNEQFF
13,-,TRBJ2-3,-,TRBV5-4,TGTGCCAGCAGCTTGGAGTTCACAGATACGCAGTATTTT,CASSLEFTDTQYF